The clone carrying this T cell receptor (beta chain) was seen a handful of times. Its antigen remains unidentified. These data originate in a study of a mutant IDH1 vaccine in newly diagnosed glioma. CDR1 and CDR2 (germline): SGHAT, FQNNGV. The CDR3 is made up of 17 amino acids. V lost 5 bases to trimming and J lost 0 bases, with 14 bases between them. Produced via immunoSEQ multiplex PCR; TCRdb's table is partial and in-frame only. The sample yields about 38,000 clones, 75% to 80% seen once. Stated time point: week 5, during vaccination. The content of each vaccine dose was 300 ug of mutant IDH1 20-mer peptide, and topical imiquimod accompanied it. Those who donated had recent WHO grade 3 or 4 IDH1-mutant, ATRX-lost astrocytomas.

The V and J genes are TRBV11-2 and TRBJ1-6; D unclear. Here the sequenced sample was PBMCs, taken from a glioma patient whose treatment included an IDH1 peptide vaccine. The origin of this receptor is a man aged 40-50 years with glioma. CDR3 coding DNA: TGTGCCAGCAGCCGAAGACCCAGGAGCTCCTATAATTCACCCCTCCACTTT. Its translation: CASSRRPRSSYNSPLHF.